This entry features one TCR beta chain sequence. No cognate antigen has been identified for it. Per-base qualities were not stored, and no clone one base away is much larger. Inclusive of the bounding cysteine and phenylalanine, the CDR3 is 14 residues long. Only the CDR3 DNA is retained, 42 bases long and in frame from the first base. Germline trimming amounts to 7 bases on V and 4 bases on J, with 4 as the count of junction bases outside the gene matches. From a lookup of the germline V gene, CDR1 and CDR2 are SGHRS and YFSETQ. The immunoSEQ Assay was used to sequence TCRbeta CDR3 regions. After extraction, genomic DNA underwent amplification by bias-controlled multiplex PCR, followed by high-throughput sequencing. As for the original processing: Collapsing and filtering of sequences were performed to quantify the absolute abundance of each unique TCRbeta CDR3 region. T cell fraction was estimated by normalizing TCRbeta template counts to usable DNA, with usable DNA measured through amplification of reference genes found in all nucleated cells. Repertoire TCRs were annotated as SARS-CoV-2-specific by exact matching of V gene, CDR3 amino acid sequence and J gene to a known reactive TCR set. The reference SARS-CoV-2 TCR set was obtained from MIRA and was filtered for enrichment in COVID-19-positive ImmuneCODE repertoires, whereby public or cross-reactive TCRs were removed. Using the MIRA antigens, annotated TCRs were further analysed by specific ORF or by position within an ORF. Depth was the summed frequency of annotated unique rearrangements, while breadth was defined as annotated unique rearrangements over total unique productive rearrangements. TCR breadth was compared between groups using two-sided Wilcoxon rank-sum tests. Entries here come from immuneACCESS through TCRdb and include only in-frame sequences with V and J called. Some clones fail to appear in such tables; in the studies checked, an unresolved V gene covers under half of the shortfall, and the cause of the remainder is unknown. V and J calls and clone size are those listed in that table; D and trimming were worked out from the DNA. For this sample there are under 150,000 clones; 80% to 90% appear just once. The ten largest clones take up about 5% of the sample.

The sample's time point label is to be understood as: individuals recovered from natural SARS-CoV-2 infection. The data were taken from a study of Ad26.COV2.S vaccination and SARS-CoV-2 variants (TCRdb year 2021). With respect to the entire study: The specificity and breadth of SARS-CoV-2-reactive T cell receptors after Ad26.COV2.S vaccination were assessed by TCRbeta repertoire sequencing. The TCR-sequenced set comprised approximately 32 samples: about 19 Ad26.COV2.S vaccine recipients, 5 placebo recipients and 8 SARS-CoV-2 convalescent individuals.

Points the paper makes about the study in general: Vaccine and placebo recipients had comparable non-spike TCR breadth, which fits with the vaccine containing only spike. The authors noted that total T cell responses may have been underestimated by the TCR breadth and depth analyses. Compared with placebo recipients, Ad26.COV2.S recipients showed higher spike-specific TCR breadth (P = 0.0014). Substantial breadth of spike-specific CD8+ and CD4+ T cell responses was reported after vaccination.

The sample in question was peripheral blood, obtained after recovery from COVID-19. The chain is made from TRBV5-1 and TRBJ2-3; 12 junctional bases match TRBD2. This receptor was obtained from a human donor who had recovered from COVID-19. This receptor has the CDR3 CASRGLAGSDTQYF. The DNA sequence is given as TGCGCCAGCCGTGGACTAGCGGGGTCAGATACGCAGTATTTT.